The T cell receptor beta chain described here comes from a study of molecular identifiers for immune sequencing clone quantification. CDR1 MNHNS and CDR2 SASEGT come from the germline V gene. The CDR3 totals 14 residues. Previously described methods and listed TCR primers were used for bulk TCR libraries. TCRdb itself ran the PCR reads through MiXCR, one entry per CDR3 protein. The repertoire holds approximately 500,000 distinct CDR3 sequences, with under 30% as singletons. Study-level points and caveats: Highly expanded clones may be undercounted when identical TCR molecules share barcodes. Over 99% of effector molecules, yet under 1% of naive-cell molecules, were held by clones above 20 RNA copies.

On this clonotype: What it recognizes is unknown. The junction departs from germline at one end; a sequencing error may be responsible.

Sorted naive CD8 T cells were those defined as CD8+CD4-CCR7+CD45RA+. Sample: naive CD8+ T cells from blood, with Jurkat cell RNA spiked in. Specified subset: FACS-sorted CD8+CD4-CCR7+CD45RA+ naive T cells. V is TRBV6-1 and J is TRBJ1-2; D is ambiguous. The receptor was isolated from a human donor in good health. Some libraries in this study had Jurkat cell RNA spiked in. The CDR3 DNA reads TGTGCCAGCAGTGAGACCAACCATTACTATGGCTGCACCTTC. Its translation is CASSETNHYYGCTF.